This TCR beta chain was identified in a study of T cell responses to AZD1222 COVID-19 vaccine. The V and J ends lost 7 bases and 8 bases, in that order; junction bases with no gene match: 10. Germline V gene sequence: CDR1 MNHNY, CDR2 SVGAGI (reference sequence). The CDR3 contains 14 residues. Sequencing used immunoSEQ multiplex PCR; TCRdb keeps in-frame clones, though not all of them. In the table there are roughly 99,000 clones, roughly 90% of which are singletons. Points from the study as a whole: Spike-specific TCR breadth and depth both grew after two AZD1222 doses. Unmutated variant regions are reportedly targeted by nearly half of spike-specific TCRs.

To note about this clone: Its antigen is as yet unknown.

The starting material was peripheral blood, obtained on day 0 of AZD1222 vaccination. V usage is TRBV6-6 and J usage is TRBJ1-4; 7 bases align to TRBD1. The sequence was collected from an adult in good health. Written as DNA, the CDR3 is TGTGCCAGCACCACCGACAGGGTGGGCGAAAAACTGTTTTTT. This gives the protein CASTTDRVGEKLFF.